This TCR beta chain appears in the sequencing data of a study of beta chain features in type 1 diabetes. Reverse transcribing all isolated RNA meant expressed TCRB transcripts were sequenced. Using immunoSEQ multiplex PCR, the repertoire was profiled, and TCRdb retains in-frame clones only, with some absent. The table has approximately 250,000 clones, 9.6% seen once. The sample holds a few counts of this clone. The antigen remains undetermined. Study-level results: People with Type 1 diabetes carried modestly yet significantly shorter TCRB CDR3s in all four CD4+ subsets.

One heparinised blood draw, averaging roughly 120 mL, came from each donor. CD45RO/CCR7/CD25/CD127/CD95/CD27 staining was used to isolate CD4+ naive, central memory, regulatory and stem cell-like memory cells by sorting. This TCR was sampled from a young woman in good health. The sequenced sample was naive CD4+ T cells from blood.

CDR3 DNA: TGTGCCAGCAGCCCCCGGGGGGAAGGTGAGCAGTTCTTC. It codes for CASSPRGEGEQFF. The chain uses TRBV7-8 and TRBJ2-1, with 7 bases aligning to TRBD2. The CDR3 covers 13 residues. Germline V lookup: CDR1 SGHVS, CDR2 FQNEAQ. The V and J ends lost 5 bases and 9 bases, in that order; junction bases with no gene match: 7. Full variable domain (remainder filled in from reference TRBV7-8 and TRBJ2-1): GAGVSQSPRYKVAKRGQDVALRCDPISGHVSLFWYQQALGQGPEFLTYFQNEAQLDKSGLPSDRFFAERPEGSVSTLKIQRTQQEDSAVYLCASSPRGEGEQFFGPGTRLTVL.